The 19 T cell receptor beta chains reported below all come from one sample, sequenced in a study of identical twins (TCRdb year 2016). The library was generated by 5' RACE. Sequenced using an Illumina HiSeq 2000. TCRdb redid the processing of the public reads, applying fastp at Q25 and MiXCR, and retained in-frame beta chains. Each CDR3 protein gets just one entry, which takes the most common genes and DNA from the rows behind it. The sample table lists approximately 590,000 distinct CDR3 sequences, 9.6% of them with a count of one. The ten largest clones take up around 3.1% of the sample. The data were also submitted as part of a second study, on yellow fever vaccine responses in identical twins.

The sample comprised PBMCs. The receptors derive from a woman younger than 30 in good health.

The sample holds many counts of this clonotype. The chain joins TRBV5-1 to TRBJ2-1; weak D call: TRBD2 (6 bases). The V gene lost 6 bases and the J gene lost 9 bases, with 10 bases spanning the gap. CDR3 length equals 11 residues. Germline values: CDR1 SGHRS, CDR2 YFSETQ. The CDR3 reads CASTFSGEQFF. CDR3 in DNA: TGCGCCAGCACCTTTAGCGGTGAGCAGTTCTTC.

This clonotype was found a few times. The J gene is TRBJ2-1, the V gene TRBV5-1; a weak D match, TRBD2 (5 bases). CDR1 and CDR2 (germline): SGHRS, YFSETQ. V was pared by 2 bases and J by 7 bases, with 19 bases between. The CDR3 contains 16 residues. CDR3 DNA: TGCGCCAGCAGCTTAAACATGAGACCCACTAGGAATGAGCAGTTCTTC. This translates into CASSLNMRPTRNEQFF.

Worth noting for this clonotype: A read error may be the cause here, since a much bigger clone is one base away. The genes are TRBV6-5 and TRBJ2-2; D tentatively fits TRBD1 or TRBD2 (5 bases each). CDR3 length: 14 amino acids. The V and J ends lost 2 bases and 3 bases respectively, with 7 bases between them. Germline V gives CDR1 MNHEY, CDR2 SVGAGI. CDR3 sequence: CASSYGTYTGELFF. The DNA of the CDR3 is TGTGCCAGCAGTTACGGGACCTACACCGGGGAGCTGTTTTTT.

The chain recombines TRBV20-1 with TRBJ2-1; 8 bases line up with TRBD1. V lost 5 bases and J lost 7; bases outside the gene matches: 10. The CDR3 spans 14 residues. Germline-derived CDR1 and CDR2 are DFQATT and SNEGSKA (reference sequence). The CDR3 bases are TGCAGTGCTCGAACGGACAGGGTGAGGAATGAGCAGTTCTTC. Its translation is CSARTDRVRNEQFF.

Ten or more counts support this clonotype. The rearrangement links TRBV20-1 to TRBJ2-1; 8 positions agree with TRBD2. The CDR3 contains 16 residues. Germline CDR1 reads DFQATT; CDR2 reads SNEGSKA (reference sequence). Germline trimming cut 6 bases from V and 4 bases from J; bases unmatched to any gene: 14. The CDR3 sequence is CSAPFRLARSYNEQFF. CDR3 in DNA: TGCAGTGCCCCCTTTCGACTAGCGAGATCGTACAATGAGCAGTTCTTC.

This clonotype was seen only a few times. The chain employs TRBV28 and TRBJ2-7; no reliable D call. V lost 2 bases and J lost 2, with 13 bases in between. Germline loops: CDR1 MDHEN, CDR2 SYDVKM. The length of the CDR3 is 15 residues. DNA for the CDR3: TGTGCCAGCAGTTTAATTGAAGCAGTCACCTACGAGCAGTACTTC. The encoded protein is CASSLIEAVTYEQYF.

This clonotype was found a few times. This sequence joins TRBV7-8 and TRBJ2-3; TRBD1 or TRBD2 may be the D gene (6 bases each). The CDR3 covers 18 residues. In germline, CDR1 is SGHVS, CDR2 FQNEAQ. The V gene lost 2 bases and the J gene lost 2 bases, with 20 bases spanning the gap. DNA of the CDR3: TGTGCCAGCAGCTTAAGGGCCGGGGGCCCTCTGAACACAGATACGCAGTATTTT. Its translation is CASSLRAGGPLNTDTQYF.

This chain connects TRBV11-2 to TRBJ2-4; the D is unclear. This CDR3 has 15 amino acids. The germline V gene has CDR1 SGHAT and CDR2 FQNNGV. V was shortened by 0 bases and J by 3 bases, with 9 bases between the two germline ends. The CDR3 loop reads CASSLEGLVKNIQYF. Written as DNA, the CDR3 is TGTGCCAGCAGCTTAGAAGGTCTAGTCAAAAACATTCAGTACTTC.

This clonotype was recorded many times. The rearrangement uses TRBV27 and TRBJ2-3; no firm D call. Looked up from germline, CDR1 is MNHEY and CDR2 is SMNVEV (reference sequence). The CDR3 is 13 residues long. Trimming removed 10 bases at V and 1 base at J, with 12 bases between. The CDR3 DNA is TGTGCCATTTGTCCGGACCGCACAGATACGCAGTATTTT. This codes for CAICPDRTDTQYF.

The rearrangement uses TRBV20-1 and TRBJ2-5; the match to TRBD2 covers 11 bases. V was pared by 2 bases and J by 2 bases, with 4 bases of the junction left unmatched. Germline-derived CDR1 and CDR2 are DFQATT and SNEGSKA (reference sequence). The CDR3 is 15 amino acids. CDR3 amino acids: CSARLAGGNQETQYF. In DNA, the CDR3 is TGCAGTGCTAGACTAGCGGGGGGTAATCAAGAGACCCAGTACTTC.

This rearrangement joins TRBV27 to TRBJ2-4; no clear D gene. Trimming cost V 3 bases and J 0 bases, with 12 bases left between them. Germline V gene sequence: CDR1 MNHEY, CDR2 SMNVEV (reference sequence). This CDR3 spans 16 amino acids. CDR3 amino acids: CASSFISSIAKNIQYF. In nucleotides, the CDR3 is TGTGCCAGCAGTTTTATTAGCTCCATAGCCAAAAACATTCAGTACTTC.

The V gene is TRBV4-2, the J gene TRBJ1-4; D unresolved. V was shortened by 1 base and J by 5 bases, with 11 bases between the two germline ends. CDR3 length: 15 residues. Germline CDR1 LGHNA, CDR2 YNFKEQ. This CDR3 reads CASSQGQASNEKLFF. The CDR3 nucleotides read TGTGCCAGCAGCCAAGGGCAGGCTTCGAATGAAAAACTGTTTTTT.

This clonotype was counted at least ten times. V gene TRBV5-1 combines with J gene TRBJ2-5, with 10 bases aligning to TRBD2. J lost 3 bases, V lost 0 bases, and 8 bases had no gene match. CDR1 SGHRS and CDR2 YFSETQ come from the germline V gene. The CDR3 contains 17 residues. The CDR3 DNA follows: TGCGCCAGCAGCTTGGTCTTAGCGGGAGGCACCGAAGAGACCCAGTACTTC. This encodes CASSLVLAGGTEETQYF.

In this sample, this clonotype turned up a few times. The chain employs TRBV4-3 and TRBJ2-4; D ambiguous. CDR1 LGHNA and CDR2 YSLEER come from the germline V gene. This CDR3 region has 16 residues. V lost 1 base, J lost 0 bases, and 10 bases lay in between. CDR3 protein: CASSQGRALAKNIQYF. The CDR3 nucleotides read TGCGCCAGCAGCCAAGGCAGAGCACTAGCCAAAAACATTCAGTACTTC.

This clonotype was observed at least ten times. The rearrangement joins TRBV15 to TRBJ2-2; either TRBD1 or TRBD2 may supply D (5 bases each). Trimming took 0 bases from V and 4 from J, leaving 15 bases between them. The V gene's germline CDR1 is LNHNV and CDR2 YYDKDF (reference sequence). The CDR3 extends over 17 amino acids. The CDR3 DNA is TGTGCCACCAGCAGAGACTACAGGATGGGGGTCACCGGGGAGCTGTTTTTT. This sequence encodes CATSRDYRMGVTGELFF.

Many counts were recorded for this clonotype. The chain is built from TRBV20-1 and TRBJ2-7; D call uncertain. V lost 3 bases, J lost 0 bases, and 9 bases lay in between. The CDR3 sequence is 13 residues long. Germline V lookup: CDR1 DFQATT, CDR2 SNEGSKA (reference sequence). The CDR3 DNA reads TGCAGTGCTAGGCGCAGTGCCTCCTACGAGCAGTACTTC. Its translation: CSARRSASYEQYF.

This clonotype has at least ten counts. The chain recombines TRBV7-9 with TRBJ2-5; D gene uncertain. V was shortened by 1 base and J by 0 bases, with 12 bases between the two germline ends. CDR3 length equals 16 residues. From germline, CDR1 is SEHNR and CDR2 FQNEAQ (reference sequence). CDR3 amino acids: CASSLGEARYQETQYF. CDR3 nucleotides: TGTGCCAGCAGCTTAGGTGAGGCGAGGTACCAAGAGACCCAGTACTTC.

Many counts were recorded for this clonotype. The genes are TRBV20-1 and TRBJ1-1; no clear D. Germline V gene data show CDR1 as DFQATT and CDR2 as SNEGSKA (reference sequence). Trimming cost V 1 base and J 1 base, with 4 bases left between them. This CDR3 has 12 amino acids. CDR3 protein: CSARGGNTEAFF. CDR3 nucleotide sequence: TGCAGTGCTAGAGGGGGGAACACTGAAGCTTTCTTT.

The sample holds a few counts of this clonotype. This chain's CDR3 is CASSLARQGSYEQYF. The CDR3, as DNA: TGTGCCAGCAGTTTAGCCCGACAGGGGTCCTACGAGCAGTACTTC. The chain has TRBV12-3 or TRBV12-4 and TRBJ2-7; 8 bases align to TRBD1. The ends lost 0 bases at V and 1 base at J; junction bases unmatched: 2. This CDR3 is 15 amino acids long.